The following is a T cell receptor beta chain sequence with its context. The germline CDR1 and CDR2 sequences are SGDLS and YYNGEE. The CDR3 extends over 14 amino acids. With V trimmed by 3 bases and J by 8 bases, 7 bases remained unmatched. The source of the sample is a study of blood T cell repertoires in COVID-19. As for the study in general: Collection of acute and convalescent COVID-19 samples took place in the United States, Italy and Spain. Sources were T cells, B-cell-depleted T cells, or PBMCs; the material itself was cDNA or gDNA.

Original processing methods: Researchers report that nucleated cell counts were estimated from reference gene primer amplification. Measured with immunoSEQ multiplex PCR; TCRdb has only the in-frame clones, and not every one. V and J calls and clone size are copied from that table; D and trimming were computed from the DNA. The sample yields 25,000 to 35,000 clones, 70% to 85% seen once. The sequence came from a woman aged 80 or older with acute or convalescent COVID-19. The chain employs TRBV9 and TRBJ1-1, with 10 positions matching TRBD1. Sequencing used peripheral blood. The CDR3 DNA reads as TGTGCCAGCAGCGCCCGACAGGGGGCGCGGGAAGCTTTCTTT. It specifies CASSARQGAREAFF.